This paragraph reports one T cell receptor (beta chain). The selected patients with pancreatic ductal adenocarcinoma had surgery but no neoadjuvant therapy. Method: immunoSEQ multiplex PCR; TCRdb's copy keeps in-frame clones and lacks some. This table holds roughly 8,800 clones, over 60% found once. The V gene's germline CDR1 is SGDLS and CDR2 YYNGEE. The CDR3 consists of 15 residues. V lost 1 base, J lost 4 bases, and 14 bases lay in between. These data originate in a study of T cells in pancreatic ductal adenocarcinoma. The V and J genes are TRBV9 and TRBJ2-5; D remains ambiguous. The origin of this receptor is a human donor with pancreatic ductal adenocarcinoma. Sequenced input: pancreatic tumor tissue. DNA of the CDR3: TGTGCCAGCAGCGTAAGCTCTGACCTAGGAGAGACCCAGTACTTC. Protein: CASSVSSDLGETQYF.